Below are 18 T cell receptor beta chains sequenced from a single sample in a study of control samples from healthy donors and cancer patients (dated by TCRdb to the early 2020s). Library preparation employed the immunoSEQ multiplex PCR assay. TCRdb took this table from immuneACCESS and kept in-frame rearrangements with V and J called. Such tables lack part of the clones; where checked against another copy, unresolved V genes explain under half of the gap, and the rest is unexplained. The sample table records 70,000 to 90,000 clones; roughly 90% of these occur just once. Jointly, the top ten make up roughly 2% of the sample. The sequenced material came from PBMCs. The origin of the receptors is a woman in her fifties or sixties with head and neck cancer.

This CDR3 reads CASTPRGVADQPQHF. CDR3 in DNA: TGTGCCAGCACCCCCAGGGGAGTTGCCGATCAGCCCCAGCATTTT. The chain couples TRBV2 to TRBJ1-5; D might be TRBD1 (6 bases). CDR1 is SNHLY and CDR2 is FYNNEI in the germline V gene. The CDR3 has 15 amino acids. V was cut by 7 bases and J by 5 bases, with 18 bases left in between.

This clone was seen a single time. The genes are TRBV6-2 or TRBV6-3 and TRBJ1-5; no clear D gene. Germline lookup yields CDR1 MNHEY and CDR2 SVGEGT. The CDR3 is made up of 14 amino acids. Trimming stripped 1 base from V and 5 bases from J, with 9 bases between. The CDR3 nucleotides are TGTGCCAGCAGTTACTATACAGAGGATCAGCCCCAGCATTTT. Amino acid sequence: CASSYYTEDQPQHF.

The chain employs TRBV7-9 and TRBJ2-1, with 10 bases fitting TRBD2. From germline, CDR1 is SEHNR and CDR2 FQNEAQ (reference sequence). This CDR3 region has 15 residues. With 5 bases clipped from V and 7 bases from J, the junction kept 8 bases outside the gene matches. This chain's CDR3 is CASSHSLAGRNEQFF. CDR3 nucleotides: TGTGCCAGCAGCCATTCACTAGCGGGACGGAATGAGCAGTTCTTC. Variable domain in full (rest from reference TRBV7-9 and TRBJ2-1): DTGVSQNPRHKITKRGQNVTFRCDPISEHNRLYWYRQTLGQGPEFLTYFQNEAQLEKSRLLSDRFSAERPKGSFSTLEIQRTEQGDSAMYLCASSHSLAGRNEQFFGPGTRLTVL.

This clone appeared a few times. The CDR3 loop is CASSEPQGGITNTIYF. DNA for the CDR3: TGCGCCAGCAGTGAGCCACAGGGAGGAATTACGAACACCATATATTTT. The chain combines TRBV10-2 with TRBJ1-3; a weak D match, TRBD1 (6 bases). V dropped 2 bases and J dropped 7 bases, with 18 bases sitting between them. Germline V gene data show CDR1 as WSHSY and CDR2 as SAAADI. The length of the CDR3 is 16 residues.

The chain is built from TRBV9 and TRBJ2-6; D might be TRBD1 (5 bases). Germline-derived CDR1 and CDR2 are SGDLS and YYNGEE. The V end lost 3 bases, the J end lost 2 bases, and 18 bases lay between the germline ends. The CDR3 spans 18 residues. CDR3 sequence reads: CASSAYSGGAPGANVLTF. The CDR3 nucleotides are TGTGCCAGCAGCGCCTATTCCGGTGGGGCACCTGGGGCCAACGTCCTGACTTTC.

The chain carries TRBV4-2 and TRBJ2-7; tentatively, D is TRBD2 (5 bases). Per the germline V gene, CDR1 is LGHNA and CDR2 is YNFKEQ. V lost 3 bases and J lost 0, with 9 bases in between. This CDR3 is built from 14 residues. The CDR3 sequence: CASSQAGNSYEQYF. CDR3 DNA sequence: TGTGCCAGCAGCCAGGCCGGGAACTCCTACGAGCAGTACTTC.

The chain carries TRBV7-2 and TRBJ2-7, with 7 bases that match TRBD2. Germline trimming cut 7 bases from V and 2 bases from J; bases unmatched to any gene: 11. The CDR3 extends over 15 amino acids. Germline V CDR1 and CDR2: SGHTA, FQGNSA. The CDR3: CASTWGVAGTYEQYF. The CDR3, as DNA: TGTGCCAGCACCTGGGGAGTAGCGGGTACCTACGAGCAGTACTTC.

The rearrangement joins TRBV5-1 to TRBJ2-3; 12 bases align to TRBD2. V shed 3 bases and J 4 bases; nucleotides not matched to a gene: 9. The CDR3 is 17 residues long. Germline V gives CDR1 SGHRS, CDR2 YFSETQ. The CDR3 DNA reads as TGCGCCAGCAGCTCCCTGACTAGCGGGAGCGGGGCAGATACGCAGTATTTT. As protein: CASSSLTSGSGADTQYF.

V is TRBV3-1 (or the pseudogene TRBV3-2) and J is TRBJ2-5; TRBD1 aligns across 8 bases. This CDR3 comprises 15 residues. The V gene's germline CDR1 is LGHDT and CDR2 YNNKEL (reference sequence). V was pared by 2 bases and J by 4 bases, with 6 bases of the junction left unmatched. The CDR3 loop is CASSQRTGMGETQYF. CDR3 DNA sequence: TGTGCCAGCAGCCAAAGGACAGGGATGGGAGAGACCCAGTACTTC.

The V and J genes are TRBV3-1 (or the pseudogene TRBV3-2) and TRBJ2-1; 11 nucleotides line up with TRBD2. This CDR3 has 14 residues. Germline CDR1 LGHDT, CDR2 YNNKEL (reference sequence). With V trimmed by 0 bases and J by 14 bases, 6 bases remained unmatched. CDR3 protein: CASSQDRASGRKFF. In DNA form, the CDR3 reads TGTGCCAGCAGCCAAGACAGGGCTAGCGGGAGGAAGTTCTTC.

The chain has TRBV25-1 and TRBJ1-4; D unclear. From germline, CDR1 is MGHDK and CDR2 SYGVNS. This CDR3 has 15 amino acids. Trimming left V 1 base short and J 7 bases short, with 13 bases between. CDR3 sequence reads: CASSEWKGLAEKLFF. CDR3 bases: TGTGCCAGCAGTGAATGGAAGGGATTAGCTGAAAAACTGTTTTTT.

This clone was picked up a small number of times. The chain is built from TRBV6-5 and TRBJ2-6; perhaps TRBD1 as D (6 bases). The germline V gene has CDR1 MNHEY and CDR2 SVGAGI. V was pared by 7 bases and J by 2 bases, with 12 bases between. The CDR3 has 15 amino acids. This CDR3 is CASNTGFAGANVLTF. CDR3 DNA sequence: TGTGCCAGCAATACAGGGTTCGCTGGGGCCAACGTCCTGACTTTC.

J is TRBJ2-2 and V is TRBV7-9, with TRBD2 as a possible D gene (5 bases). Germline-derived CDR1 and CDR2 are SEHNR and FQNEAQ (reference sequence). Trimming pared 2 bases from V and 4 bases from J, leaving 20 bases between. The CDR3 extends over 18 amino acids. The CDR3 nucleotides are TGTGCCAGCAGCTTATCAGCCGGGGTTGCAGGTCGCACCGGGGAGCTGTTTTTT. Its translation: CASSLSAGVAGRTGELFF.

The chain employs TRBV6-5 and TRBJ2-2; TRBD2 matches 10 bases. The V segment lost 4 bases and the J segment 5 bases; nucleotides outside the gene matches: 7. The length of the CDR3 is 16 residues. Looked up from germline, CDR1 is MNHEY and CDR2 is SVGAGI. CDR3 nucleotide sequence: TGTGCCAGCAGTTCTATAGCGGGAGGTGGTACCGGGGAGCTGTTTTTT. It codes for CASSSIAGGGTGELFF.

The chain is built from TRBV4-1 and TRBJ2-1; D perhaps matches TRBD2 (6 bases). Germline CDR1 is MGHRA and CDR2 is YSYEKL. The CDR3 is 14 amino acids. Trimming cost V 4 bases and J 3 bases, with 10 bases left between them. DNA for the CDR3: TGCGCCAGCAGCCTCGGCGGGGACTACAATGAGCAGTTCTTC. It specifies CASSLGGDYNEQFF.

The chain carries TRBV15 and TRBJ2-1; 10 positions agree with TRBD2. V lost 1 base and J lost 8; bases outside the gene matches: 8. Germline loops: CDR1 LNHNV, CDR2 YYDKDF (reference sequence). The CDR3 length is 16 residues. In nucleotides, the CDR3 is TGTGCCACCAGCAGAGGAGCGGCTAGCGGGAGTTATGAGCAGTTCTTC. The encoded protein is CATSRGAASGSYEQFF. Together with reference TRBV15 and TRBJ2-1, the CDR3 gives the full variable domain: DAMVIQNPRYQVTQFGKPVTLSCSQTLNHNVMYWYQQKSSQAPKLLFHYYDKDFNNEADTPDNFQSRRPNTSFCFLDIRSPGLGDTAMYLCATSRGAASGSYEQFFGPGTRLTVL.

CDR3 region: CSARTTYEQYF. The CDR3 DNA reads TGCAGTGCTAGGACCACCTACGAGCAGTACTTC. The chain recombines TRBV20-1 with TRBJ2-7; D ambiguous. CDR1 and CDR2 from the germline V gene are DFQATT and SNEGSKA (reference sequence). This CDR3 contains 11 residues. V lost 3 bases, J lost 2 bases, and 5 bases lay in between.

The sample holds one count of this clone. This chain joins TRBV7-9 and TRBJ1-4, with D possibly matching TRBD1 (5 bases). Germline values: CDR1 SEHNR, CDR2 FQNEAQ (reference sequence). Trimming took 1 base from V and 4 from J, leaving 13 bases between them. CDR3 length: 16 amino acids. Written as DNA, the CDR3 is TGTGCCAGCAGCTTAGATCGAGGGGCCCTTAATGAAAAACTGTTTTTT. Translating it yields CASSLDRGALNEKLFF.